Listed here are 20 T cell receptor beta chains from one sample, sequenced in a study of regulatory T cells in long-lasting Graves disease. Sample time point: newly diagnosed GD, antithyroid drugs for less than 3 months. There was RNA extracted from PBMCs, and the TCR library was made from it. Combining iRepertoire HTBI primers with Arm-PCR of CDR3 regions, the authors built TCR beta libraries. TCRdb ran MiXCR on the multiplex PCR reads and lists one entry per CDR3 protein. The sample yields about 430,000 distinct CDR3 sequences, about 15% seen once. Separately, the same data were catalogued under a study of T cells in Graves' hyperthyroidism and ophthalmopathy.

Sequencing was performed on peripheral blood mononuclear cells (PBMCs), taken at new diagnosis, from a patient treated with antithyroid drugs. These TCRs come from a woman aged 35 to 49 with Graves disease.

This clonotype was observed many times. The CDR3 nucleotides are TGTGCCAGCAGTGACCCTAGACTAGCGGGAGTTATGTTCTTC. The encoded protein is CASSDPRLAGVMFF. The rearrangement joins TRBV2 to TRBJ2-1; 12 positions match TRBD2. Germline V gene lookup returns CDR1 SNHLY and CDR2 FYNNEI. The CDR3 spans 14 residues. V shed 3 bases, J shed 15 bases, and the junction held 9 bases outside the gene matches.

The J gene is TRBJ2-7, the V gene TRBV3-1; D gene uncertain. The CDR3 loop spans 15 amino acids. V was cut by 4 bases and J by 0 bases, with 13 bases left in between. From germline, CDR1 is LGHDT and CDR2 YNNKEL (reference sequence). In DNA form, the CDR3 reads TGTGCCAGCAGCCCGCTAGGGCTCGGCTCCTACGAGCAGTACTTC. Its translation: CASSPLGLGSYEQYF.

This clonotype was observed at least ten times. The rearrangement uses TRBV11-3 and TRBJ2-1; 12 bases fit TRBD2. Looked up from germline, CDR1 is SGHNT and CDR2 is YENEEA. J was trimmed by 6 bases and V by 4 bases; bases with no gene match: 13. The CDR3 has 18 amino acids. CDR3 protein: CASSSPKTSGSGANEQFF. CDR3 DNA: TGTGCCAGCAGCTCGCCGAAGACTAGCGGGAGTGGTGCCAATGAGCAGTTCTTC.

This chain uses TRBV16 with TRBJ1-2; D is unclear. CDR1 and CDR2 from the germline V gene are KGHSY and FQNENV. The CDR3 totals 11 residues. The germline V and J ends were trimmed by 2 bases and 8 bases, with 6 bases remaining between them. The CDR3 region is CASSQVPGYTF. CDR3 coding DNA: TGTGCCAGCAGCCAAGTACCCGGCTACACCTTC.

This clonotype was observed a handful of times. The genes are TRBV7-6 and TRBJ1-1; 7 bases are a match to TRBD1. V shed 1 base and J 0 bases; nucleotides not matched to a gene: 5. The V gene's germline CDR1 is SGHVS and CDR2 FNYEAQ. The CDR3 has 16 residues. CDR3 coding DNA: TGTGCCAGCAGCTTAGAACAGGGGCCCTTGAACACTGAAGCTTTCTTT. It specifies CASSLEQGPLNTEAFF.

The chain uses TRBV6-1 and TRBJ1-4, with D uncertain. The CDR3 consists of 14 residues. With 6 bases removed from V and 5 bases from J, the gap between germline ends came to 13 bases. The germline V gene encodes CDR1 MNHNS and CDR2 SASEGT. As DNA, the CDR3 is TGTGCCAGCAGACCTGGGCTTCAGAATGAAAAACTGTTTTTT. Encoded protein: CASRPGLQNEKLFF.

This clonotype came up many times. This chain joins TRBV27 and TRBJ2-5; tentative D call: TRBD2 (6 bases). Trimming shortened V by 0 bases and J by 4 bases, and 12 bases separated the two germline ends. CDR1 and CDR2 (germline): MNHEY, SMNVEV (reference sequence). The CDR3 has 15 residues. Here the CDR3 reads CASSLSVLGGETQYF. CDR3 nucleotides: TGTGCCAGCAGTTTATCTGTCCTGGGGGGAGAGACCCAGTACTTC.

This clonotype occurred many times. The rearrangement uses TRBV12-3 or TRBV12-4 and TRBJ2-3; 8 bases are shared with TRBD1. V trimming: 3 bases; J trimming: 4 bases; junction bases outside the gene matches: 3. The CDR3 covers 14 residues. In DNA form, the CDR3 reads TGTGCCAGCAGTTTCTTACAGGGGGCAGATACGCAGTATTTT. Its protein product is CASSFLQGADTQYF.

In this sample, this clonotype turned up many times. This chain connects TRBV5-1 to TRBJ2-3; no reliable D call. The CDR3 covers 15 residues. The V end lost 0 bases, the J end lost 2 bases, and 10 bases lay between the germline ends. Germline assignment: CDR1 SGHRS and CDR2 YFSETQ. CDR3 nucleotides: TGCGCCAGCAGCTTGGCCCCACAGAACACAGATACGCAGTATTTT. It yields the protein CASSLAPQNTDTQYF.

This clonotype was seen at least ten times. The V and J genes are TRBV7-2 and TRBJ2-7; no clear D. The CDR3 runs 14 residues. Trimming took off 4 bases at V and 4 bases at J, with 14 bases between the two ends. Germline values: CDR1 SGHTA, CDR2 FQGNSA. The chain's CDR3 is CASSSPVATYEQYF. The CDR3, as DNA: TGTGCCAGCAGCTCCCCTGTTGCTACGTACGAGCAGTACTTC.

Only a few counts were recorded for this clonotype. V is TRBV9 and J is TRBJ2-1; D possibly corresponds to TRBD2 (5 bases). Per germline, CDR1 SGDLS and CDR2 YYNGEE. The V end lost 4 bases, the J end lost 9 bases, and 11 bases lay between the germline ends. The CDR3 sequence is 12 residues long. The CDR3 region is CASSKSGSEQFF. The CDR3 DNA is TGTGCCAGCAGCAAGAGTGGGAGTGAGCAGTTCTTC.

This clonotype was seen ten or more times. J is TRBJ2-3 and V is TRBV7-9, with TRBD2 identical over 10 bases. The CDR3 consists of 15 residues. Trimming cost V 1 base and J 3 bases; bases outside gene matches: 1. CDR1 is SEHNR, CDR2 FQNEAQ, per germline (reference sequence). The CDR3 region has the DNA TGTGCCAGCAGCTTAGGGGGACTAGCGACAGATACGCAGTATTTT. Its protein product is CASSLGGLATDTQYF.

On this clonotype: Just one base apart from a much larger clone, this may be a read error. CDR3 nucleotides: TGTGCCAACAGTTTTGGGACGTACAAAGAGACCCAGTACTTC. It codes for CANSFGTYKETQYF. The rearrangement links TRBV12-3 or TRBV12-4 to TRBJ2-5; D tentatively fits TRBD1 or TRBD2 (5 bases each). CDR3 length: 14 residues.

The table lists this clonotype with many counts. The CDR3 DNA sequence: TGTGCCAGCTCACTAAGACAGGCCTACAATGAGCAGTTCTTC. Protein product: CASSLRQAYNEQFF. This rearrangement joins TRBV18 to TRBJ2-1, with D perhaps matching TRBD1 (6 bases). CDR3 size: 14 residues. Germline V gene sequence: CDR1 KGHSH, CDR2 LQKENI. The V end lost 4 bases, the J end lost 2 bases, and 9 bases lay between the germline ends.

As concerns this clonotype: This sequence may be a read error, since a much larger clone differs from it by one base. The chain carries TRBV28 and TRBJ2-4, with 7 bases that match TRBD1. Per germline, CDR1 MDHEN and CDR2 SYDVKM. This CDR3 region has 15 residues. This CDR3 reads CASSSLDRSKSIQYF. The DNA of the CDR3 is TGTGCCAGCAGTTCCCTGGACAGGTCCAAAAGCATTCAGTACTTC.

In its sample, this clonotype was seen many times. The chain recombines TRBV7-2 with TRBJ2-7, with TRBD2 matching 8 bases. The CDR3 spans 15 residues. CDR1 and CDR2 (germline): SGHTA, FQGNSA. J lost 3 bases, V lost 2 bases, and 6 bases had no gene match. Here the CDR3 reads CASSLNGGGLYEQYF. The CDR3 region has the DNA TGTGCCAGCAGCTTAAACGGCGGGGGGCTCTACGAGCAGTACTTC.

Concerning this clonotype itself: One end of the junction fails to match germline, which may point to a read error. The chain recombines TRBV11-2 with TRBJ2-7; 12 nucleotides align to TRBD2. The CDR3 is 16 amino acids. Germline assignment: CDR1 SGHAT and CDR2 FQNNGV. The CDR3 region has the DNA TGCGCCAGCAGCCAAGATCCGACTAGCGGGAGTTACGAGCAGTACTTC. Encoded protein: CASSQDPTSGSYEQYF.

In this sample, this clonotype turned up many times. The V and J genes are TRBV27 and TRBJ2-1, with 11 bases that match TRBD2. CDR1 is MNHEY and CDR2 is SMNVEV in the germline V gene (reference sequence). The CDR3 sequence is 16 residues long. J gave up 4 bases and V 3 bases, and 5 bases lay outside the gene matches. CDR3 nucleotide sequence: TGTGCCAGCAGTTTCGCAGGACTAGCGGGTTACAATGAGCAGTTCTTC. Translation gives CASSFAGLAGYNEQFF.

This clonotype was picked up a small number of times. The J gene is TRBJ2-1, the V gene TRBV20-1; tentative D call: TRBD1 (5 bases). CDR1 is DFQATT, CDR2 SNEGSKA, per germline (reference sequence). Between the trimmed V and J ends, which lost 5 bases and 8 bases, there was a span of 16 bases. This CDR3 spans 13 amino acids. CDR3 in amino acids: CSAGRAGADEQFF. As DNA, the CDR3 is TGCAGTGCTGGAAGAGCTGGGGCGGATGAGCAGTTCTTC.

A note on this clonotype: A much larger clone is a single base away; this may be a read error. V and J are TRBV19 and TRBJ2-1; 7 bases map to TRBD1. Germline V gene sequence: CDR1 LNHDA, CDR2 SQIVND (reference sequence). Germline trimming cut 5 bases from V and 10 bases from J; bases unmatched to any gene: 17. The CDR3 is 16 residues long. This CDR3 reads CASSSMGWDSPYEQFF. DNA of the CDR3: TGTGCCAGTAGTTCAATGGGTTGGGACAGCCCCTACGAGCAGTTCTTC.